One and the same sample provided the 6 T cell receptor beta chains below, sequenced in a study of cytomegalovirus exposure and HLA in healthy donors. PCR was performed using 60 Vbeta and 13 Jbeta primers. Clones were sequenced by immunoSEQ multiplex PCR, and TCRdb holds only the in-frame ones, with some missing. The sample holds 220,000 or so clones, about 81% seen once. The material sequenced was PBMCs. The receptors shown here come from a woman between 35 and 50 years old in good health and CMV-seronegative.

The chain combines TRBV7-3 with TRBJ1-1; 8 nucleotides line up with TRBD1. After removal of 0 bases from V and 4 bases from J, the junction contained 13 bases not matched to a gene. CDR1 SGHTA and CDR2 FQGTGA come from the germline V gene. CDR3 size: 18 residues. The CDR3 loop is CASSLTSLQGAQGTEAFF. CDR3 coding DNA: TGTGCCAGCAGCTTAACTTCTCTCCAGGGGGCACAGGGCACTGAAGCTTTCTTT. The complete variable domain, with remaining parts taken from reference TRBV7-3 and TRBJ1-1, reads GAGVSQTPSNKVTEKGKYVELRCDPISGHTALYWYRQSLGQGPEFLIYFQGTGAADDSGLPNDRFFAVRPEGSVSTLKIQRTERGDSAVYLCASSLTSLQGAQGTEAFFGQGTRLTVV.

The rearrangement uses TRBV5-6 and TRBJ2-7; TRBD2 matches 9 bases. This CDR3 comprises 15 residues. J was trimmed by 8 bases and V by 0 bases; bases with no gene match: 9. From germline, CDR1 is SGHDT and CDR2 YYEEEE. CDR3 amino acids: CASSLVASGVMKQYF. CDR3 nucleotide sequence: TGTGCCAGCAGCTTGGTGGCTAGCGGGGTTATGAAGCAGTACTTC.

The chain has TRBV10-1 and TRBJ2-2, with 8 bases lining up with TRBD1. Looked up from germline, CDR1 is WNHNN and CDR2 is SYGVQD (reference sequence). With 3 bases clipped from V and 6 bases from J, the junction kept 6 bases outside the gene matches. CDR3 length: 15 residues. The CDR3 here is CASSDSWDRPGELFF. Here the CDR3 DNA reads TGCGCCAGCAGTGATTCTTGGGACAGGCCCGGGGAGCTGTTTTTT.

Here the CDR3 DNA reads TGTGCCAGCAGCGACCACCGGGAGGGCCCCCACACCTACAATGAGCAGTTCTTC. Its protein is CASSDHREGPHTYNEQFF. The chain links TRBV7-9 to TRBJ2-1, with 8 positions matching TRBD2. V gave up 5 bases and J gave up 2 bases; unmatched junction bases: 14. The germline V gene encodes CDR1 SEHNR and CDR2 FQNEAQ (reference sequence). This CDR3 has 18 amino acids.

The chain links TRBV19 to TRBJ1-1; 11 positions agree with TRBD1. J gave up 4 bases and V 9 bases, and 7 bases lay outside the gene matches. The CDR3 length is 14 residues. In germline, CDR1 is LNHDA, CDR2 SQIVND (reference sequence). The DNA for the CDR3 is TGTGCCAGCGCGTCCGGGACAGGGGGCACTGAAGCTTTCTTT. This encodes CASASGTGGTEAFF.

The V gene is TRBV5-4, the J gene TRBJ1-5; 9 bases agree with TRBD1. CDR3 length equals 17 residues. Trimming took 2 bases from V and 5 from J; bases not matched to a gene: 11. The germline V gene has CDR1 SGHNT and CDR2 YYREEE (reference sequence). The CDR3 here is CASSLMGQGVDHQPQHF. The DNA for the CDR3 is TGTGCCAGCAGCTTAATGGGACAGGGCGTCGATCATCAGCCCCAGCATTTT.